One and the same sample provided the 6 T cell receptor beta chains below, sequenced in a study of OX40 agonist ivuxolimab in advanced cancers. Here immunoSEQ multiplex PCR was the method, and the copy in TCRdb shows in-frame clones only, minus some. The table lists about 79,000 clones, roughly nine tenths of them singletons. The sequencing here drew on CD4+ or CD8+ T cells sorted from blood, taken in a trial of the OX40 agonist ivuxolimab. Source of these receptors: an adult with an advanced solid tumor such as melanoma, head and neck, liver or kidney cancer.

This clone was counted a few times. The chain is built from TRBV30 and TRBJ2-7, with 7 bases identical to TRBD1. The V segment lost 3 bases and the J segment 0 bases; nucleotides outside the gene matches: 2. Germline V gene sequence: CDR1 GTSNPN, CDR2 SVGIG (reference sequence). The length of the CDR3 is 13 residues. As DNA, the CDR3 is TGTGCCTGGAGAGGACAGGCCTCCTACGAGCAGTACTTC. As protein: CAWRGQASYEQYF.

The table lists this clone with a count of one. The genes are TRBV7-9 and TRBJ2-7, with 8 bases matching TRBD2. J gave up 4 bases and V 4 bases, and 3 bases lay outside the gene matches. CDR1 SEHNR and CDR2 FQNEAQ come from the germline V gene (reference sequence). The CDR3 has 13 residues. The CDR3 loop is CASSSSGSYEQYF. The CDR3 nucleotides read TGTGCCAGCAGCTCTAGCGGGTCGTACGAGCAGTACTTC. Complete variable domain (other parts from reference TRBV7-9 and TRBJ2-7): DTGVSQNPRHKITKRGQNVTFRCDPISEHNRLYWYRQTLGQGPEFLTYFQNEAQLEKSRLLSDRFSAERPKGSFSTLEIQRTEQGDSAMYLCASSSSGSYEQYFGPGTRLTVT.

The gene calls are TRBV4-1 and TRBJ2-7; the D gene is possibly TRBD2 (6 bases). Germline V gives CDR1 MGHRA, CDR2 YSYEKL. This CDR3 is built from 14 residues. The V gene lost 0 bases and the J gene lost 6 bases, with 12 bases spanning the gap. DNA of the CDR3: TGCGCCAGCAGCCAAGATGGGGACTGGAGCGAGCAGTACTTC. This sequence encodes CASSQDGDWSEQYF.

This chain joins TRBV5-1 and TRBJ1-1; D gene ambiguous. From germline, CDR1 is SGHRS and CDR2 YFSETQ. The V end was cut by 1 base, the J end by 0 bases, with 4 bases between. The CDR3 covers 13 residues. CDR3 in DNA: TGCGCCAGCAGCTTGAGGGTGAACACTGAAGCTTTCTTT. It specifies CASSLRVNTEAFF.

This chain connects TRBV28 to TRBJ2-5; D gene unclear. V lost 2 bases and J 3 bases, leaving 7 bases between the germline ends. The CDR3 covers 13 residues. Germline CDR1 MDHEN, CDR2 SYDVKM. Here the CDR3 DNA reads TGTGCCAGCAGTTTAGATGAGAAAGAGACCCAGTACTTC. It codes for CASSLDEKETQYF.

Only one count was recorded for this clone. CDR3 in amino acids: CASSLPLLGAPGTDTQYF. The DNA for the CDR3 is TGTGCCAGCAGCTTACCCTTGCTGGGGGCGCCGGGCACAGATACGCAGTATTTT. The V call is TRBV7-9, the J call TRBJ2-3; weak D call: TRBD1 (6 bases). The CDR3 spans 18 residues. The germline CDR1 and CDR2 sequences are SEHNR and FQNEAQ (reference sequence). Trimming took off 2 bases at V and 1 base at J, with 19 bases between the two ends.